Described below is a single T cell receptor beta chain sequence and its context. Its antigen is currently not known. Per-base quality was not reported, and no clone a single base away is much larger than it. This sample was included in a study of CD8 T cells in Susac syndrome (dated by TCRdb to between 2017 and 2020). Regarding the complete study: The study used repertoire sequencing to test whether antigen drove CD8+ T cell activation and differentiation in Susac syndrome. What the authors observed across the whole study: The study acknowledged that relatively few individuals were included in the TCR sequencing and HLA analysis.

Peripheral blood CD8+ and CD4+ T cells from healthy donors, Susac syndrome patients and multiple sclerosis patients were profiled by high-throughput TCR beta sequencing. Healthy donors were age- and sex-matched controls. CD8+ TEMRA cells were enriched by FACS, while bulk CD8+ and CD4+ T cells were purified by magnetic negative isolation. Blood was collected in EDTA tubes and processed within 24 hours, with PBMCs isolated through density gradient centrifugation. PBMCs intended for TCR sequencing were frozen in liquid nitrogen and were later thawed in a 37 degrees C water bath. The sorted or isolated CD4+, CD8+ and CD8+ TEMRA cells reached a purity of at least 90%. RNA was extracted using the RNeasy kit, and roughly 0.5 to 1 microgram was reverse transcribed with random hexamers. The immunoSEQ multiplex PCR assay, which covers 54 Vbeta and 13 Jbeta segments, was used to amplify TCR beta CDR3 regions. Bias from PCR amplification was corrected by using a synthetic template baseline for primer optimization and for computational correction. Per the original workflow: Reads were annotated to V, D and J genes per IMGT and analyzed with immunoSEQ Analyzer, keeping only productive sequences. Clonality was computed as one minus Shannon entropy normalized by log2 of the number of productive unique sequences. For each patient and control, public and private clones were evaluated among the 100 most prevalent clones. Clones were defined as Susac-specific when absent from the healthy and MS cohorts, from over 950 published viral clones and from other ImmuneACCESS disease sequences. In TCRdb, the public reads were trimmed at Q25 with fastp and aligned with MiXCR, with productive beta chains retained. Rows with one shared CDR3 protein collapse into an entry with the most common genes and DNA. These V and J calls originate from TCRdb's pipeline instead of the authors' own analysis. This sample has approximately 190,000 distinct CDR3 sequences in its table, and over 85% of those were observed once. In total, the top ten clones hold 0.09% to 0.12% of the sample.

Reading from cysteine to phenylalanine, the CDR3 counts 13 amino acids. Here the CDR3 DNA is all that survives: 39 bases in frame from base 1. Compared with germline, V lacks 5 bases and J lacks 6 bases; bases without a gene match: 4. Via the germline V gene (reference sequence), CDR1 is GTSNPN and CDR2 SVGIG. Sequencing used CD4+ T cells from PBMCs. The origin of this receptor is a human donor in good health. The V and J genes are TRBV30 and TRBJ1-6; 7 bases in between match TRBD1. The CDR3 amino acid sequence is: CAWGEGANSPLHF. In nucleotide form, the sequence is TGTGCCTGGGGGGAGGGGGCTAATTCACCCCTCCACTTT.